This TCR beta chain was identified during a study of OX40 agonist ivuxolimab in advanced cancers. Turning to the study itself: An agonistic anti-OX40 (CD134) antibody, ivuxolimab, was used to treat the patients. Mean age around 60 years, range about 23 to 85; roughly 82% male. General study findings and limits: Researchers report that CD8+ T cells had, on average, more expanded clones than CD4+. Normalized T-cell clonal expansion was also low in some nonresponders.

CDR3 size: 11 residues. V gave up 3 bases and J gave up 13 bases, with 15 bases separating them. The germline gives CDR1 SQVTM, CDR2 ANQGSEA. Only in-frame clones appear in the TCRdb table, and some are missing; sequencing was by immunoSEQ multiplex PCR. The profile shows tens of thousands of clones, more than 85% of them singletons. Worth noting for this clone: No antigen is known for it.

The gene calls are TRBV29-1 and TRBJ1-2, with a weak D call TRBD1 (6 bases). This receptor was identified in an adult with an advanced solid tumor such as melanoma, head and neck, liver or kidney cancer. The sequencing here drew on CD4+ or CD8+ T cells sorted from blood, taken in a trial of the OX40 agonist ivuxolimab. The CDR3: CSVEGPGDRTF. Here the CDR3 DNA reads TGCAGCGTTGAGGGGCCAGGGGACCGCACCTTC.